This TCR beta chain was sequenced for a study of T cell clonality in common variable immunodeficiency. Study findings and constraints: The cause of increased CVID clonality remains unclear without subpopulation sequencing. Reportedly, TCR beta sequences from common variable immunodeficiency showed fewer deletions and N-nucleotide insertions. Shared TCRbeta clones were fewer between CVID subjects than controls.

Most patients and controls had Caucasian heritage. Data came from immunoSEQ multiplex PCR; TCRdb stores just in-frame clones and leaves some out. The record shows approximately 60,000 clones for this sample, with no singletons present. This clone was recorded many times. Its antigen remains unknown. The read halts 3 residues ahead of the CDR3 end, with the missing end drawn from the germline J gene. The CDR3 contains 14 residues. CDR1 and CDR2 (germline): SEHNR, FQNEAQ (reference sequence). V was cut by 5 bases and J by 7 bases, with 14 bases left in between. This TCR was sampled from a person aged 18-69 years in good health. The V gene is TRBV7-9, the J gene TRBJ1-4; D might be TRBD1 (6 bases). Sequences were obtained from peripheral blood mononuclear cells. The CDR3 bases that were read are TGTGCCAGCAGCCAGGCGGGAGGGGGTGAAAAA. Its translation: CASSQAGGGEK. The entire CDR3 protein reads CASSQAGGGEKLFF.